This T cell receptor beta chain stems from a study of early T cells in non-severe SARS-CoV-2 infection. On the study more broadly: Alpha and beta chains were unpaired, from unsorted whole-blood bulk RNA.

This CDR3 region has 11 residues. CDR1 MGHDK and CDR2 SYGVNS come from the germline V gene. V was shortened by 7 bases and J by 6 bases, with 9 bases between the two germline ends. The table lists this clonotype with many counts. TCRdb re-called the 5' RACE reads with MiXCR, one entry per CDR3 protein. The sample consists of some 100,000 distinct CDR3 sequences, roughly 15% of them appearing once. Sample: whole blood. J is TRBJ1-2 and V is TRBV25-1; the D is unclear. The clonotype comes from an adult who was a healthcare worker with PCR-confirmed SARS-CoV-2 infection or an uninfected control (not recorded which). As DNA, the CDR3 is TGTGCCAGCAAGGAGAGGCATGGCTACACCTTC. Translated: CASKERHGYTF.